This T cell receptor beta chain was documented in a study of blood T cell repertoires in COVID-19. Study-wide context: Donors in the United States, Italy and Spain gave samples during acute or convalescent COVID-19. The cDNA or gDNA used as material had been derived from T cells, B-cell-depleted T cells, or PBMCs.

In the original processing: Quantification of nucleated cells was approximated via reference gene primer amplification. Here immunoSEQ multiplex PCR was the method, and the copy in TCRdb shows in-frame clones only, minus some. V and J calls and clone size come straight from that table; D and trimming were deduced from the DNA. The sample contains under 500,000 clones, about 89% of which appear only once. This clone was seen only once. The CDR3 is 13 amino acids. Trimming shortened V by 4 bases and J by 0 bases, and 8 bases separated the two germline ends. The germline CDR1 and CDR2 sequences are SGDLS and YYNGEE.

Sequencing was done on a sample of peripheral blood. The sequence was collected from a woman younger than 45 with acute or convalescent COVID-19. The rearrangement joins TRBV9 to TRBJ2-7, with no clear D. Here the CDR3 reads CASSTGASYEQYF. CDR3 nucleotide sequence: TGTGCCAGCAGCACCGGTGCCTCCTACGAGCAGTACTTC.